A single T cell receptor beta chain is shown here with its context. Its antigen remains unidentified. Trimming took off 5 bases at V and 2 bases at J, with 9 bases between the two ends. The CDR3 consists of 13 residues. Germline V gene data show CDR1 as KGHSH and CDR2 as LQKENI. Profiling relied on immunoSEQ multiplex PCR, and the TCRdb table lists in-frame clones only, not all of them. The table has 950,000 to 1,300,000 clones, about 75% seen once. The sample originates from a study of shared clonotypes between healthy human individuals. In the study overall: Three plates were used per donor for CD4 naive, three for CD4 memory, two for CD8 naive and one for CD8 memory. Study outcomes and limitations: The represented genetic and exposure-history diversity was limited by the small number of donors.

This receptor was taken from a young man in good health. The V call is TRBV18, the J call TRBJ1-1; D unresolved. What was sequenced was memory CD4+ T cells sorted from blood. Stated subset: CD45RA-negative fraction. The CDR3 is CASSFTDNTEAFF. DNA for the CDR3: TGTGCCAGCTCATTCACGGACAACACTGAAGCTTTCTTT. Looking up the rest from reference TRBV18 and TRBJ1-1 gives the full variable domain: NAGVMQNPRHLVRRRGQEARLRCSPMKGHSHVYWYRQLPEEGLKFMVYLQKENIIDESGMPKERFSAEFPKEGPSILRIQQVVRGDSAAYFCASSFTDNTEAFFGQGTRLTVV.